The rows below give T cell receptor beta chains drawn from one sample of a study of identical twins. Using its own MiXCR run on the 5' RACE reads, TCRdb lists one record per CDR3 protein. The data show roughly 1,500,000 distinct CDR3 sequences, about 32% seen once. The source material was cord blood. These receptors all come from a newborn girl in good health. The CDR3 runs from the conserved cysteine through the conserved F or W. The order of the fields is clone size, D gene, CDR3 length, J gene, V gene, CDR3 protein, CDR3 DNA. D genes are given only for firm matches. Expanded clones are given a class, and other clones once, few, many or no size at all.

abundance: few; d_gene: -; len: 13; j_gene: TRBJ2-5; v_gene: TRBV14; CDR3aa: CASSQNDGETQYF; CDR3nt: TGTGCCAGCAGCCAAAACGACGGGGAGACCCAGTACTTC
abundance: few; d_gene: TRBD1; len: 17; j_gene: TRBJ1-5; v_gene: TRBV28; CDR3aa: CASSLYPGQASNQPQHF; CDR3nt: TGTGCCAGCAGTCTTTACCCCGGACAGGCTAGCAATCAGCCCCAGCATTTT
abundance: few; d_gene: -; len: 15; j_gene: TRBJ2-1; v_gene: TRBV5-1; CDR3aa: CASSSLGGADNEQFF; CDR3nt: TGCGCCAGCAGCTCCTTAGGGGGGGCCGACAATGAGCAGTTCTTC
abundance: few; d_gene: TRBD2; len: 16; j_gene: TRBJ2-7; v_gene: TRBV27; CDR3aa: CASSLGLAGVGYEQYF; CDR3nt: TGTGCCAGCAGTCTCGGACTAGCGGGAGTAGGCTACGAGCAGTACTTC
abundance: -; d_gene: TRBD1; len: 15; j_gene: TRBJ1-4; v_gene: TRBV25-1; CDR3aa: CASSQTGGLNEKLFF; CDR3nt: TGTGCCAGCAGTCAGACAGGGGGTCTCAATGAAAAACTGTTTTTT
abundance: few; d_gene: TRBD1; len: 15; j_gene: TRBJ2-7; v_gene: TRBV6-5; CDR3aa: CASSRTGTGILEQYF; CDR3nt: TGTGCCAGCAGCCGAACCGGGACAGGGATCCTAGAGCAGTACTTC
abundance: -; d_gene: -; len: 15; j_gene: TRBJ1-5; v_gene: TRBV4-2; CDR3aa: CASSQESAVNQPQHF; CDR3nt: TGTGCCAGCAGCCAAGAGTCGGCAGTCAATCAGCCCCAGCATTTT
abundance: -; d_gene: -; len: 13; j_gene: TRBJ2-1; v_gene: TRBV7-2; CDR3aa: CASSLIQGVLQFF; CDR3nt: TGTGCCAGCAGCTTAATCCAAGGGGTCTTACAGTTCTTC
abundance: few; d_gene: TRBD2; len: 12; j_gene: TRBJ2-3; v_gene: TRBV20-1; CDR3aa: CSLAGVGDTQYF; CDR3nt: TGCAGCTTAGCGGGAGTGGGAGATACGCAGTATTTT
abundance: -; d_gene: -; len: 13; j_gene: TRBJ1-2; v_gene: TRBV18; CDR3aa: CASSPSQAHGYTF; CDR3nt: TGTGCCAGCTCACCATCGCAGGCCCATGGCTACACCTTC
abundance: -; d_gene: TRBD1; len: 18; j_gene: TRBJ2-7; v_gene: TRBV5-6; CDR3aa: CASSLGGQLNLLPHEQYF; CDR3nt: TGTGCCAGCAGCTTGGGGGGACAGCTAAACCTTCTTCCCCACGAGCAGTACTTC
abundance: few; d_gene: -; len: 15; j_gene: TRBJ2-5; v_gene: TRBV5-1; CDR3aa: CASSWRDRRQETQYF; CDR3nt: TGCGCCAGCAGCTGGAGGGACAGACGACAAGAGACCCAGTACTTC
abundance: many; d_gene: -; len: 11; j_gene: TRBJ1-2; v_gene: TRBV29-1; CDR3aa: CSVVWGYGYTF; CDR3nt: TGCAGCGTTGTTTGGGGCTATGGCTACACCTTC
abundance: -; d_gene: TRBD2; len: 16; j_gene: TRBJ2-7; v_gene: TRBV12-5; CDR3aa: CASGFRVAGGFWAQYF; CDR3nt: TGTGCTAGTGGTTTTAGAGTAGCGGGAGGTTTTTGGGCGCAGTACTTC
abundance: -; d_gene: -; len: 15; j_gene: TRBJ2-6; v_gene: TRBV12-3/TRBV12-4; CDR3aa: CASTFSGTGANVLTF; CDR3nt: TGTGCCAGCACTTTCAGCGGTACTGGGGCCAACGTCCTGACTTTC
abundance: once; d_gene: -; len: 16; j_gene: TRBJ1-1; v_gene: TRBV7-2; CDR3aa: CASSPLMGGMNTEAFF; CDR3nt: TGTGCCAGCAGCCCCTTGATGGGAGGCATGAACACTGAAGCTTTCTTT
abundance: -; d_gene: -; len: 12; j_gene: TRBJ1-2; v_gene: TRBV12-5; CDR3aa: CASGTRQYGYTF; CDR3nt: TGTGCTAGTGGTACCCGACAGTATGGCTACACCTTC
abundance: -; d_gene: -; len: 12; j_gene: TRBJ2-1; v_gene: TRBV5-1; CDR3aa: CASTRYQETQFF; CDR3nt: TGCGCCAGCACTAGGTACCAAGAGACCCAGTTCTTC
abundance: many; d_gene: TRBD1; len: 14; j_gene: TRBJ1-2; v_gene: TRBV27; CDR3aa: CASSLRTGNYGYTF; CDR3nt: TGCGCCAGCAGCTTGAGGACAGGGAACTATGGCTACACCTTC
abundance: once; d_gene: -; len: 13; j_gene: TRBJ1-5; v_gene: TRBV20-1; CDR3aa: CSASRDPNQPQHF; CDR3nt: TGCAGTGCTAGCCGGGACCCCAATCAGCCCCAGCATTTT
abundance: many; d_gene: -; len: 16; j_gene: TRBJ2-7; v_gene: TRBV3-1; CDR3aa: CASSRGRQELTYEQYF; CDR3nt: TGTGCCAGCAGCCGAGGCCGACAGGAGCTTACCTACGAGCAGTACTTC
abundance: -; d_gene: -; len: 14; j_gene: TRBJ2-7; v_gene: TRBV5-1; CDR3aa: CASSLSSATYEQYF; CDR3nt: TGCGCCAGCAGCTTGTCAAGCGCAACCTACGAGCAGTACTTC
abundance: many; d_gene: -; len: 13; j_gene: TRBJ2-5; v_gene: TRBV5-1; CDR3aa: CASSWAAQETQYF; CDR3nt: TGCGCCAGCAGCTGGGCAGCTCAAGAGACCCAGTACTTC
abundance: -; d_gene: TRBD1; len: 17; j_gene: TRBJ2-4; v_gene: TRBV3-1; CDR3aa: CASSQGTFGTGKNIQYF; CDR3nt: TGTGCCAGCAGCCAAGGGACCTTCGGGACAGGCAAAAACATTCAGTACTTC
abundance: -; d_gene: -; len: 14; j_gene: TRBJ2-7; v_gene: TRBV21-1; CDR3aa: CASRGLARCYEQYF; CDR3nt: TGTGCCAGCAGGGGACTAGCTCGCTGCTACGAGCAGTACTTC
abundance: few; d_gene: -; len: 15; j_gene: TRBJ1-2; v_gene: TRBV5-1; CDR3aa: CASSPDRPRDYGYTF; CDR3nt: TGCGCCAGCAGCCCAGACAGGCCAAGGGACTATGGCTACACCTTC